The rows below give T cell receptor beta chains drawn from one sample of a study of OX40 agonist ivuxolimab in advanced cancers. Profiled with immunoSEQ multiplex PCR; TCRdb holds only in-frame clones, not every one. The table shows 50,000 to 75,000 clones, with roughly four fifths occurring only once. Specimen: CD4+ or CD8+ T cells sorted from blood, collected in a trial of the OX40 agonist ivuxolimab. The receptor source for this set is an adult with an advanced solid tumor such as melanoma, head and neck, liver or kidney cancer. Both conserved end residues are trimmed from each CDR3. The order of the fields is V gene, clone size, CDR3 protein. Not every row has a clone size; where given, it reads once, few, many or a size class.

TRBV6-1,few,ASSERAGRAF
TRBV4-3,.,ASSQGGSYNEQF
TRBV28,.,ASTPGLNYGYT
TRBV30,.,AWDRGQTINSPLH
TRBV5-6,.,ASSLVGDNHEQY
TRBV7-2,.,ASSLEPAETQY
TRBV5-6,.,ASSTPGRSSYEQY
TRBV28,.,ASSSGQGNQPQH
TRBV25-1,.,VSSAYSGPRETQY
TRBV7-2,.,ASSSTGANQPQH
TRBV7-8,.,ASSLQIGGGYT
TRBV28,.,ASSPAGKGYT
TRBV2,.,ASSTATGGIGTGELF
TRBV15,.,ATSRDLAEETQY
TRBV28,.,ASSLRRDSSYSYNSPLH
TRBV28,once,ATLGQFKAFDEQY
TRBV2,few,ASGNYGYT
TRBV5-1,.,ASRLEGGNEKLF
TRBV7-9,.,ASSLNAGEGHNEQF
TRBV5-1,.,ASSPGVGYEQY
TRBV10-3,once,AIREGGTGELF
TRBV5-4,.,ASSKGLATYNEQF
TRBV10-1,.,ASSESRESMNTEAF
TRBV19,.,ASEKEGQSFSLRTEAF
TRBV19,.,ASSGAANQPQH
TRBV18,.,ASSSMGETQY
TRBV2,.,ASSPRGVTTEAF
TRBV7-9,.,ASSLVADPWGEQF
TRBV30,.,AWAANSGANVLT
TRBV27,.,ASSLYNSPLH
TRBV5-1,.,ASSAGQGRTNEKLF
TRBV9,.,ASSVGLQTEAF
TRBV21-1,.,ASSTRFGVDTEAF
TRBV18,.,ASSPSGGHQPQH
TRBV11-2,.,ASSLGGWDEQF
TRBV7-6,.,ASSPAGHYSNEQF
TRBV28,.,ATATDTSARGYT
TRBV27,.,ASSRGGEQY
TRBV18,few,ASSPRESGNTIY
TRBV7-2,.,ASSLTGETGELF
TRBV19,.,ASSIRQGYEQPQH
TRBV25-1,.,ASTRTGLTGELF
TRBV7-9,.,ASAGTAYEQY
TRBV4-1,.,ASRASGSTDTQY
TRBV30,.,AWDLTGMGNTIY
TRBV7-2,.,ASSYLLPATQY